This is a list of T cell receptor beta chains from one sample in a study of blood T cell repertoires in COVID-19. The repertoire was sequenced with immunoSEQ multiplex PCR; TCRdb's copy has only in-frame clones and lacks some. The table includes roughly 160,000 clones, roughly 85% detected once. Sequencing input: PBMCs or T cells enriched from blood (not recorded which). The source is a man in his fifties or sixties who had recovered from COVID-19. Both conserved end residues are part of each CDR3. The D gene is left open where the match is weak. The size of a clone is reported for some rows only, either as once, few or many, or as a class for expanded clones.

abundance: NA
j_gene: TRBJ1-4
v_gene: TRBV19
d_gene: TRBD1
CDR3aa: CASGGQGAREKLFF
CDR3nt: TGTGCCAGTGGGGGGCAGGGGGCAAGGGAAAAACTGTTTTTT

abundance: NA
j_gene: TRBJ2-7
v_gene: TRBV9
d_gene: TRBD2
CDR3aa: CASSVAGGAFYEQYF
CDR3nt: TGTGCCAGCAGCGTAGCGGGGGGGGCCTTCTACGAGCAGTACTTC

abundance: NA
j_gene: TRBJ1-2
v_gene: TRBV29-1
d_gene: NA
CDR3aa: CSVEVQGQYGYTF
CDR3nt: TGCAGCGTTGAGGTACAGGGTCAGTATGGCTACACCTTC

abundance: NA
j_gene: TRBJ2-5
v_gene: TRBV2
d_gene: NA
CDR3aa: CASSVRLAETQYF
CDR3nt: TGTGCCAGCAGTGTAAGATTAGCAGAGACCCAGTACTTC

abundance: once
j_gene: TRBJ1-2
v_gene: TRBV6-5
d_gene: TRBD1
CDR3aa: CASSATGNYGYTF
CDR3nt: TGTGCCAGCAGCGCGACAGGGAACTATGGCTACACCTTC

abundance: once
j_gene: TRBJ2-1
v_gene: TRBV19
d_gene: TRBD1
CDR3aa: CASSIVQGANEQFF
CDR3nt: TGTGCCAGTAGTATAGTACAGGGGGCGAATGAGCAGTTCTTC

abundance: many
j_gene: TRBJ2-7
v_gene: TRBV5-4
d_gene: TRBD2
CDR3aa: CASTPGLAIEGTYEQYF
CDR3nt: TGTGCCAGCACCCCGGGACTAGCGATTGAAGGAACCTACGAGCAGTACTTC

abundance: NA
j_gene: TRBJ2-1
v_gene: TRBV5-4
d_gene: TRBD2
CDR3aa: CASSQTSGVEYEQFF
CDR3nt: TGTGCCAGCAGCCAGACTAGCGGGGTTGAATATGAGCAGTTCTTC

abundance: NA
j_gene: TRBJ2-7
v_gene: TRBV19
d_gene: TRBD1
CDR3aa: CASRTAGTGSSYEQYF
CDR3nt: TGTGCCAGTAGGACCGCCGGGACAGGGAGTTCCTACGAGCAGTACTTC

abundance: NA
j_gene: TRBJ2-7
v_gene: TRBV2
d_gene: TRBD1
CDR3aa: CASSPGDRVSYEQYF
CDR3nt: TGTGCCAGCAGCCCCGGGGACAGGGTCTCCTACGAGCAGTACTTC

abundance: NA
j_gene: TRBJ2-2
v_gene: TRBV19
d_gene: TRBD2
CDR3aa: CASSWVAGETGELFF
CDR3nt: TGTGCCAGTAGTTGGGTAGCGGGAGAAACCGGGGAGCTGTTTTTT

abundance: once
j_gene: TRBJ2-7
v_gene: TRBV7-2
d_gene: TRBD1
CDR3aa: CASSYRGLEQYF
CDR3nt: TGTGCCAGCAGCTACAGGGGGCTCGAGCAGTACTTC

abundance: NA
j_gene: TRBJ2-7
v_gene: TRBV28
d_gene: TRBD1
CDR3aa: CASRRHTQTGYEQYF
CDR3nt: TGTGCCAGCAGAAGACACACGCAGACAGGGTATGAGCAGTACTTC

abundance: NA
j_gene: TRBJ1-3
v_gene: TRBV19
d_gene: NA
CDR3aa: CASSIATRVAGNTIYF
CDR3nt: TGTGCCAGTAGTATAGCGACCAGGGTCGCTGGAAACACCATATATTTT

abundance: once
j_gene: TRBJ2-1
v_gene: TRBV5-4
d_gene: TRBD1
CDR3aa: CASSNPGTGRYNEQFF
CDR3nt: TGTGCCAGCAGCAACCCCGGGACAGGTCGCTACAATGAGCAGTTCTTC

abundance: NA
j_gene: TRBJ1-6
v_gene: TRBV28
d_gene: NA
CDR3aa: CAISAALNSPLHF
CDR3nt: TGTGCCATTAGTGCGGCGCTTAATTCACCCCTCCACTTT

abundance: NA
j_gene: TRBJ1-3
v_gene: TRBV5-1
d_gene: NA
CDR3aa: CASSLAGPMRGNTIYF
CDR3nt: TGCGCCAGCAGCTTGGCCGGTCCCATGAGGGGAAACACCATATATTTT

abundance: NA
j_gene: TRBJ1-6
v_gene: TRBV27
d_gene: NA
CDR3aa: CASSLSSSYNSPLHF
CDR3nt: TGTGCCAGCAGTTTAAGTAGCTCCTATAATTCACCCCTCCACTTT

abundance: NA
j_gene: TRBJ2-5
v_gene: TRBV5-1
d_gene: TRBD1
CDR3aa: CASSWTGDQETQYF
CDR3nt: TGCGCCAGCAGCTGGACAGGGGACCAAGAGACCCAGTACTTC

abundance: NA
j_gene: TRBJ2-7
v_gene: TRBV5-1
d_gene: TRBD2
CDR3aa: CASSGRGLAGNSYEQYF
CDR3nt: TGCGCCAGCTCAGGGAGAGGACTAGCGGGGAACTCCTACGAGCAGTACTTC

abundance: NA
j_gene: TRBJ2-5
v_gene: TRBV12-5
d_gene: NA
CDR3aa: CASGLQEETQYF
CDR3nt: TGTGCTAGTGGTTTGCAGGAAGAGACCCAGTACTTC

abundance: once
j_gene: TRBJ2-2
v_gene: TRBV6-5
d_gene: TRBD2
CDR3aa: CASKRGLNTGELFF
CDR3nt: TGTGCCAGTAAGCGGGGGTTGAACACCGGGGAGCTGTTTTTT

abundance: NA
j_gene: TRBJ2-1
v_gene: TRBV27
d_gene: TRBD2
CDR3aa: CASSASGSSYNEQFF
CDR3nt: TGTGCCAGCAGTGCGAGCGGGAGCTCCTACAATGAGCAGTTCTTC

abundance: once
j_gene: TRBJ1-5
v_gene: TRBV10-3
d_gene: TRBD1
CDR3aa: CAIRDGTGNQPQHF
CDR3nt: TGTGCCATCAGGGATGGGACAGGTAATCAGCCCCAGCATTTT

abundance: NA
j_gene: TRBJ2-1
v_gene: TRBV29-1
d_gene: TRBD1
CDR3aa: CSVDTGTGGEQFF
CDR3nt: TGCAGCGTTGATACCGGGACAGGGGGTGAGCAGTTCTTC

abundance: NA
j_gene: TRBJ1-5
v_gene: TRBV27
d_gene: TRBD1
CDR3aa: CASSSRRGQAMGSNQPQHF
CDR3nt: TGTGCCAGCAGTTCCCGCCGGGGACAGGCTATGGGAAGCAATCAGCCCCAGCATTTT

abundance: NA
j_gene: TRBJ1-5
v_gene: TRBV11-2
d_gene: NA
CDR3aa: CASSSGQINQPQHF
CDR3nt: TGTGCCAGCAGCTCCGGACAGATCAATCAGCCCCAGCATTTT

abundance: NA
j_gene: TRBJ1-5
v_gene: TRBV24-1
d_gene: NA
CDR3aa: CATSDGSGGNQPQHF
CDR3nt: TGTGCCACCAGTGATGGATCAGGGGGCAATCAGCCCCAGCATTTT

abundance: NA
j_gene: TRBJ2-7
v_gene: TRBV5-4
d_gene: TRBD2
CDR3aa: CASSLLAGGGYEQYF
CDR3nt: TGTGCCAGCAGCCTACTAGCGGGAGGAGGGTACGAGCAGTACTTC

abundance: once
j_gene: TRBJ1-1
v_gene: TRBV5-4
d_gene: TRBD1
CDR3aa: CASSLGAQGEGTEAFF
CDR3nt: TGTGCCAGCAGCTTGGGAGCACAGGGGGAGGGCACTGAAGCTTTCTTT

abundance: NA
j_gene: TRBJ1-1
v_gene: TRBV28
d_gene: NA
CDR3aa: CASSLGGARRNTEAFF
CDR3nt: TGTGCCAGCAGTTTGGGCGGGGCCAGGAGGAACACTGAAGCTTTCTTT

abundance: NA
j_gene: TRBJ1-5
v_gene: TRBV7-2
d_gene: TRBD1
CDR3aa: CASSFDRGSNQPQHF
CDR3nt: TGTGCCAGCAGCTTCGACAGGGGTAGCAATCAGCCCCAGCATTTT

abundance: NA
j_gene: TRBJ2-7
v_gene: TRBV29-1
d_gene: TRBD2
CDR3aa: CSASGSSYEQYF
CDR3nt: TGCAGCGCTAGCGGGAGCTCCTACGAGCAGTACTTC

abundance: NA
j_gene: TRBJ2-3
v_gene: TRBV5-1
d_gene: NA
CDR3aa: CASSSPGGSGDTQYF
CDR3nt: TGCGCCAGCAGCTCCCCGGGGGGCTCTGGAGATACGCAGTATTTT

abundance: NA
j_gene: TRBJ2-3
v_gene: TRBV6-4
d_gene: NA
CDR3aa: CASSALGGATDTQYF
CDR3nt: TGTGCCAGCAGTGCGTTGGGCGGGGCCACAGATACGCAGTATTTT

abundance: few
j_gene: TRBJ2-3
v_gene: TRBV7-2
d_gene: NA
CDR3aa: CASSFGSNTDTQYF
CDR3nt: TGTGCCAGCAGTTTTGGGAGCAATACAGATACGCAGTATTTT

abundance: few
j_gene: TRBJ2-7
v_gene: TRBV4-1
d_gene: TRBD2
CDR3aa: CASSQGVTSGMYEQYF
CDR3nt: TGCGCCAGCAGCCAAGGTGTCACTAGCGGGATGTACGAGCAGTACTTC

abundance: NA
j_gene: TRBJ1-6
v_gene: TRBV7-8
d_gene: NA
CDR3aa: CASSLFSSYNSPLHF
CDR3nt: TGTGCCAGCAGCTTATTCAGCTCCTATAATTCACCCCTCCACTTT

abundance: NA
j_gene: TRBJ2-5
v_gene: TRBV5-6
d_gene: NA
CDR3aa: CASSDSRQETQYF
CDR3nt: TGTGCCAGCAGCGACTCTAGACAAGAGACCCAGTACTTC

abundance: NA
j_gene: TRBJ1-3
v_gene: TRBV7-8
d_gene: NA
CDR3aa: CASSPGEFGGNTIYF
CDR3nt: TGTGCCAGCAGCCCAGGGGAGTTTGGTGGAAACACCATATATTTT

abundance: NA
j_gene: TRBJ1-3
v_gene: TRBV11-2
d_gene: NA
CDR3aa: CASSTGGDGNTIYF
CDR3nt: TGTGCCAGCAGCACTGGAGGAGATGGAAACACCATATATTTT

abundance: NA
j_gene: TRBJ1-2
v_gene: TRBV27
d_gene: TRBD1
CDR3aa: CASRPGTGSNYGYTF
CDR3nt: TGTGCCAGCAGACCCGGGACAGGGAGTAACTATGGCTACACCTTC

abundance: NA
j_gene: TRBJ1-4
v_gene: TRBV20-1
d_gene: NA
CDR3aa: CSGVHNEKLFF
CDR3nt: TGCAGTGGAGTGCATAATGAAAAACTGTTTTTT

abundance: NA
j_gene: TRBJ2-1
v_gene: TRBV28
d_gene: NA
CDR3aa: CASSPLRASYNEQFF
CDR3nt: TGTGCCAGCAGCCCCCTGAGGGCCTCCTACAATGAGCAGTTCTTC

abundance: NA
j_gene: TRBJ1-5
v_gene: TRBV5-6
d_gene: NA
CDR3aa: CASSLRRGQPQHF
CDR3nt: TGTGCCAGCAGCTTGCGTAGGGGCCAGCCCCAGCATTTT

abundance: NA
j_gene: TRBJ2-5
v_gene: TRBV5-6
d_gene: NA
CDR3aa: CASSLASAQQETQYF
CDR3nt: TGTGCCAGCAGCCTGGCTAGCGCCCAGCAAGAGACCCAGTACTTC

abundance: once
j_gene: TRBJ2-1
v_gene: TRBV25-1
d_gene: TRBD2
CDR3aa: CASSEGSGGAYNEQFF
CDR3nt: TGTGCCAGCAGTGAAGGGAGCGGGGGGGCTTACAATGAGCAGTTCTTC

abundance: NA
j_gene: TRBJ1-1
v_gene: TRBV27
d_gene: TRBD1
CDR3aa: CASSRDRVGSTEAFF
CDR3nt: TGTGCCAGCAGTCGGGACAGGGTTGGAAGCACTGAAGCTTTCTTT

abundance: once
j_gene: TRBJ2-1
v_gene: TRBV7-2
d_gene: NA
CDR3aa: CASSQQVIGNEQFF
CDR3nt: TGTGCCAGCAGCCAACAGGTAATAGGCAATGAGCAGTTCTTC

abundance: NA
j_gene: TRBJ2-5
v_gene: TRBV18
d_gene: NA
CDR3aa: CASSPTTGKETQYF
CDR3nt: TGTGCCAGCTCACCAACCACAGGGAAAGAGACCCAGTACTTC

abundance: NA
j_gene: TRBJ1-5
v_gene: TRBV6-5
d_gene: TRBD1
CDR3aa: CASSLTGGTDQPQHF
CDR3nt: TGTGCCAGCAGTTTGACAGGGGGGACTGATCAGCCCCAGCATTTT

abundance: NA
j_gene: TRBJ1-1
v_gene: TRBV27
d_gene: NA
CDR3aa: CASIRTALMNTEAFF
CDR3nt: TGTGCCAGCATACGGACAGCTTTAATGAACACTGAAGCTTTCTTT

abundance: NA
j_gene: TRBJ2-3
v_gene: TRBV5-1
d_gene: TRBD1
CDR3aa: CASSKGQGSTDTQYF
CDR3nt: TGCGCCAGCAGCAAGGGACAGGGAAGCACAGATACGCAGTATTTT

abundance: once
j_gene: TRBJ1-1
v_gene: TRBV27
d_gene: NA
CDR3aa: CASWDTPGTEAFF
CDR3nt: TGTGCCAGCTGGGACACTCCGGGGACTGAAGCTTTCTTT

abundance: NA
j_gene: TRBJ1-1
v_gene: TRBV5-1
d_gene: NA
CDR3aa: CASSLDGTSAFF
CDR3nt: TGCGCCAGCAGCTTGGATGGCACCAGTGCTTTCTTT

abundance: NA
j_gene: TRBJ1-1
v_gene: TRBV28
d_gene: TRBD1
CDR3aa: CASRRTGGRNTEAFF
CDR3nt: TGTGCCAGCAGAAGGACAGGGGGCCGGAACACTGAAGCTTTCTTT

abundance: NA
j_gene: TRBJ1-1
v_gene: TRBV10-3
d_gene: NA
CDR3aa: CAISESGGRAEAFF
CDR3nt: TGTGCCATCAGTGAGTCAGGAGGGAGAGCTGAAGCTTTCTTT

abundance: NA
j_gene: TRBJ2-5
v_gene: TRBV7-9
d_gene: NA
CDR3aa: CASSPLGGETQYF
CDR3nt: TGTGCCAGCAGCCCGCTAGGAGGGGAGACCCAGTACTTC